The clone carrying this T cell receptor beta chain was recorded a few times. Its antigen is as yet unknown. Data came from immunoSEQ multiplex PCR; TCRdb stores just in-frame clones and leaves some out. The sample records 300,000 to 450,000 clones, around 83% being singletons. This specimen belongs to a study of Ad26.COV2.S vaccination and SARS-CoV-2 variants. Turning to the study itself: Of the COV1001 trial arms, the Ad26.COV2.S arm included the donor. Doses of Ad26.COV2.S were injected into muscle once or twice, 56 days apart.

The treatment: around 19 received Ad26.COV2.S at low or high dose, single or two shots; a few received placebo; per-sample allocation not given. The samples date from day 63 after the first vaccine or placebo injection. The V gene lost 2 bases and the J gene lost 4 bases, with 12 bases spanning the gap. Germline CDR1 is GTSNPN and CDR2 is SVGIG (reference sequence). The CDR3 is 14 amino acids. Study-level results: Placebo recipients and vaccine recipients were similar in non-spike TCR breadth. Vaccine recipients posted higher spike-specific TCR breadth than their placebo counterparts.

The specimen comprised peripheral blood, sampled in a trial of Ad26.COV2.S vaccine versus placebo. This receptor was taken from a person aged 18-65 years who received the Ad26.COV2.S COVID-19 vaccine or a placebo. The V gene is TRBV30, the J gene TRBJ1-5; D call uncertain. The CDR3 DNA follows: TGTGCCTGGAGTCTGAAACAGAAAAATCAGCCCCAGCATTTT. This translates into CAWSLKQKNQPQHF.